The rows below give T cell receptor beta chains drawn from one sample of a study of beta chain features in type 1 diabetes. TCRdb's copy holds only in-frame clones and misses some; the assay was immunoSEQ multiplex PCR. The data hold under 300,000 clones, with 25% to 30% observed a single time. Sequencing was carried out using central memory CD4+ T cells from blood. The source is a man younger than 45 in good health. CDR3s include the opening cysteine and the closing phenylalanine or tryptophan. The D gene is left open where the match is weak. Clone size is shown for a subset of rows, as once, few, many or a class of expanded clone.

V	J	size	D	CDR3	DNA
TRBV25-1	TRBJ2-6	few	NA	CASPPRANVLTF	TGTGCCAGCCCCCCCCGGGCCAACGTCCTGACTTTC
TRBV14	TRBJ2-5	NA	TRBD2	CASSRPAGGGETQYF	TGTGCCAGCAGCCGACCAGCGGGGGGCGGGGAGACCCAGTACTTC
TRBV2	TRBJ2-2	few	NA	CASRIGRTGELFF	TGTGCCAGCAGAATTGGACGGACCGGGGAGCTGTTTTTT
TRBV19	TRBJ2-3	NA	NA	CASSMVAPSTDTQYF	TGTGCCAGTAGTATGGTCGCGCCTAGCACAGATACGCAGTATTTT
TRBV7-9	TRBJ2-3	few	TRBD1	CASSSGQAPDTQYF	TGTGCCAGCAGCTCGGGACAGGCTCCAGATACGCAGTATTTT
TRBV7-2	TRBJ1-1	many	NA	CASSFTGMNTEAFF	TGTGCCAGCAGCTTCACAGGGATGAACACTGAAGCTTTCTTT
TRBV15	TRBJ2-1	NA	NA	CATSRETNNEQFF	TGTGCCACCAGCAGAGAGACCAACAATGAGCAGTTCTTC
TRBV12-5	TRBJ2-4	NA	TRBD1	CASGLGQGASDIQYF	TGTGCTAGTGGTCTCGGACAGGGGGCTTCGGACATTCAGTACTTC
TRBV5-4	TRBJ2-7	NA	NA	CASSVVNYEQYF	TGTGCCAGCAGCGTGGTTAACTACGAGCAGTACTTC
TRBV5-5	TRBJ1-2	few	TRBD1	CASTGTAGQNYGYTF	TGTGCCAGCACAGGGACAGCCGGACAAAACTATGGCTACACCTTC
TRBV4-2	TRBJ1-4	few	NA	CASSQDSQAREKLFF	TGTGCCAGCAGCCAAGACTCGCAGGCCCGGGAAAAACTGTTTTTT
TRBV9	TRBJ2-2	NA	NA	CASSVEGRAGELFF	TGTGCCAGCAGCGTAGAAGGCAGAGCCGGGGAGCTGTTTTTT
TRBV29-1	TRBJ2-1	NA	NA	CSVEAGRGSNEQFF	TGCAGCGTTGAAGCTGGCAGGGGCAGCAATGAGCAGTTCTTC
TRBV11-2	TRBJ1-4	NA	NA	CASSRGGSTREKLFF	TGTGCCAGCAGCCGCGGGGGCTCCACGAGGGAAAAACTGTTTTTT
TRBV29-1	TRBJ2-7	NA	TRBD2	CSVISGSEQYF	TGCAGCGTCATTAGCGGGAGCGAGCAGTACTTC
TRBV7-2	TRBJ1-1	few	NA	CASSPTRSVTEAFF	TGTGCCAGCAGCCCCACCCGAAGTGTCACTGAAGCTTTCTTT
TRBV11-2	TRBJ2-1	few	TRBD2	CASSARLAGLYNEQFF	TGTGCCAGCAGCGCCCGTCTAGCGGGACTTTACAATGAGCAGTTCTTC
TRBV7-9	TRBJ2-1	NA	TRBD2	CASSLRLASYNEQFF	TGTGCCAGCAGCTTAAGACTAGCGAGTTACAATGAGCAGTTCTTC
TRBV7-2	TRBJ2-7	NA	TRBD2	CASSPRDPLAGVAGEQYF	TGTGCCAGCAGCCCTCGGGACCCGCTAGCGGGAGTTGCAGGCGAGCAGTACTTC
TRBV15	TRBJ1-4	few	TRBD1	CATSRAGQGNEKLFF	TGTGCCACCAGCAGAGCGGGACAGGGCAATGAAAAACTGTTTTTT
TRBV5-1	TRBJ1-4	NA	NA	CASSLEGEYNEKLFF	TGCGCCAGCAGCTTGGAGGGGGAGTACAATGAAAAACTGTTTTTT
TRBV2	TRBJ2-5	few	NA	CASSERAGQKGTQYF	TGTGCCAGCAGTGAAAGGGCCGGACAGAAGGGGACCCAGTACTTC
TRBV28	TRBJ2-7	few	TRBD1	CASSEPGQGKYEQYF	TGTGCCAGCAGCGAGCCGGGACAGGGGAAGTACGAGCAGTACTTC
TRBV25-1	TRBJ1-1	NA	NA	CASSADTPGVAFF	TGTGCCAGCAGTGCCGACACACCTGGGGTAGCTTTCTTT
TRBV2	TRBJ2-7	NA	NA	CASSEGGTGAREQYF	TGTGCCAGCAGCGAAGGGGGAACGGGGGCTCGGGAGCAGTACTTC
TRBV7-9	TRBJ2-1	NA	TRBD2	CASSSGGNEQFF	TGTGCCAGCAGCTCCGGGGGGAATGAGCAGTTCTTC
TRBV7-9	TRBJ2-5	few	NA	CASSSGLRDVETQYF	TGTGCCAGCAGCTCAGGACTCAGGGATGTTGAGACCCAGTACTTC
TRBV2	TRBJ2-7	NA	NA	CASSEALEQYF	TGTGCCAGCAGTGAAGCATTAGAGCAGTACTTC
TRBV30	TRBJ2-6	few	NA	CAWSPTGHGANVLTF	TGTGCCTGGAGTCCTACAGGGCACGGGGCCAACGTCCTGACTTTC
TRBV29-1	TRBJ2-3	few	TRBD2	CSSGLASTDTQYF	TGCAGCTCCGGACTAGCTAGCACAGATACGCAGTATTTT
TRBV28	TRBJ2-2	few	TRBD2	CASSLPGLAGIPAGELFF	TGTGCCAGCAGTCTCCCGGGACTAGCGGGGATCCCCGCCGGGGAGCTGTTTTTT
TRBV23-1	TRBJ2-7	many	NA	CASSQSRSYEQYF	TGCGCCAGCAGTCAATCGAGAAGCTACGAGCAGTACTTC
TRBV30	TRBJ1-5	NA	NA	CAWGTVGNQPQHF	TGTGCCTGGGGGACGGTGGGGAATCAGCCCCAGCATTTT
TRBV6-5	TRBJ1-2	NA	NA	CASRDSTYGYTF	TGTGCCAGCAGGGATTCGACCTATGGCTACACCTTC
TRBV2	TRBJ2-7	NA	NA	CAGGTNYEQYF	TGTGCCGGAGGGACAAACTACGAGCAGTACTTC
TRBV30	TRBJ1-6	NA	TRBD1	CAWSRDSQNNSPLHF	TGTGCCTGGAGTCGGGACAGTCAAAATAATTCACCCCTCCACTTT
TRBV7-6	TRBJ2-1	NA	NA	CASSPSGTYNEQFF	TGTGCCAGCAGCCCATCCGGGACCTACAATGAGCAGTTCTTC
TRBV4-3	TRBJ2-7	few	NA	CASSPSLGNSYEQYF	TGCGCCAGCAGCCCCTCACTGGGAAACTCCTACGAGCAGTACTTC
TRBV7-2	TRBJ2-5	NA	NA	CASSPLGSGGRETQYF	TGTGCCAGCAGCCCTTTAGGTAGCGGCGGTAGGGAGACCCAGTACTTC
TRBV7-8	TRBJ1-1	NA	NA	CASSLFRVGTEAFF	TGTGCCAGCAGCTTATTCAGGGTTGGCACTGAAGCTTTCTTT
TRBV30	TRBJ1-4	NA	NA	CAWSVRQGVNEKLFF	TGTGCCTGGAGTGTACGGCAGGGAGTTAATGAAAAACTGTTTTTT
TRBV27	TRBJ2-7	medium-sized	NA	CASYEQYF	TGTGCCAGCTACGAGCAGTACTTC
TRBV7-9	TRBJ2-5	few	NA	CASRGTGVETQYF	TGTGCCAGCCGAGGGACGGGGGTGGAGACCCAGTACTTC
TRBV6-5	TRBJ2-3	few	NA	CASSNREGTDTQYF	TGTGCCAGCAGTAACCGGGAAGGCACAGATACGCAGTATTTT
TRBV11-2	TRBJ2-7	NA	TRBD1	CASSVGGDRGGEQYF	TGTGCCAGCAGCGTAGGTGGGGACAGGGGTGGCGAGCAGTACTTC
TRBV6-5	TRBJ2-5	NA	NA	CASSYGGRTVETQYF	TGTGCCAGCAGTTACGGAGGACGGACTGTTGAGACCCAGTACTTC
TRBV11-1	TRBJ2-5	few	NA	CASSNEGIMKTQYF	TGTGCCAGCAGCAATGAGGGGATAATGAAGACCCAGTACTTC
TRBV7-6	TRBJ2-7	few	TRBD1	CASSLITGAYEQYF	TGTGCCAGCAGCTTAATAACAGGGGCCTACGAGCAGTACTTC
TRBV14	TRBJ1-2	NA	NA	CASSPGGSYGYTF	TGTGCCAGCAGCCCCGGCGGGAGCTATGGCTACACCTTC
TRBV7-2	TRBJ2-4	NA	NA	CASSARDLQYF	TGTGCCAGCAGCGCCCGGGACCTTCAGTACTTC
TRBV15	TRBJ2-3	few	NA	CATSRGGISTDTQYF	TGTGCCACCAGCAGAGGAGGGATAAGCACAGATACGCAGTATTTT
TRBV4-2	TRBJ2-3	NA	NA	CASSPPVGGPDTQYF	TGTGCCAGCAGCCCGCCCGTCGGGGGGCCAGATACGCAGTATTTT
TRBV4-2	TRBJ2-1	few	TRBD1	CASSQDPHPGQGASEQFF	TGTGCCAGCAGCCAAGACCCCCACCCGGGACAGGGGGCTAGTGAGCAGTTCTTC
TRBV5-6	TRBJ2-3	NA	NA	CASSLSTNTQYF	TGTGCCAGCAGCTTGTCCACGAATACGCAGTATTTT
TRBV15	TRBJ1-6	many	TRBD1	CATRPWTGVISPLHF	TGTGCCACCAGACCCTGGACAGGGGTCATCTCACCCCTCCACTTT
TRBV29-1	TRBJ1-2	NA	TRBD1	CSVTPGQADGYTF	TGCAGCGTCACTCCGGGACAGGCAGATGGCTACACCTTC
TRBV7-2	TRBJ2-3	NA	TRBD2	CASSLGTSFTDTQYF	TGTGCCAGCAGCCTCGGGACTAGCTTCACAGATACGCAGTATTTT
TRBV7-2	TRBJ2-1	NA	NA	CASSSLAPYNEQFF	TGTGCCAGCAGCTCTTTAGCGCCCTACAATGAGCAGTTCTTC